This T cell receptor beta chain was captured in a study of T-cell reconstitution after alpha-beta-depleted transplantation in children. V lost 4 bases and J lost 9, with 9 bases in between. The CDR3 covers 12 residues. Study-level points and caveats: The origin of alpha-beta T cells about two months after transplant was reportedly several hundred expanded graft clones.

Ten or more counts support this clonotype. Its target is unknown. Library preparation (for TCRbeta) was performed with unique molecular identifiers. TCRdb independently ran MiXCR on the PCR reads; one entry per CDR3 protein. Among 250,000 to 300,000 distinct CDR3 sequences listed, 10% were seen once. The J gene is TRBJ2-2, the V gene TRBV12-3 or TRBV12-4; a possible D gene is TRBD2 (5 bases). The source material was PBMCs, sampled before TCRalphabeta/CD19-depleted stem cell transplant. The TCR comes from a boy under two years old with acute myeloid leukemia, due to receive a stem cell transplant. The DNA of the CDR3 is TGTGCCAGCAGTTCCGGGGTGAGGGAGCTGTTTTTT. Its protein is CASSSGVRELFF.